A selection of T cell receptor beta chains follows, all from one sample in a study of post-analysis software for immune sequencing data. TCRdb processed the PCR reads anew with MiXCR; each CDR3 protein has one entry. Among around 150,000 distinct CDR3 sequences listed, 30% to 45% were seen once. The sequencing used blood, collected after autologous hematopoietic stem cell transplantation. These receptors were taken from a girl aged 5 to 17 with multiple sclerosis. CDR3s include the opening cysteine and the closing phenylalanine or tryptophan. The D gene is left open where the match is weak. The size field is filled for only some rows; it gives once, few, many or a size class.

v_call,d_call,clone_size,j_call,cdr3_nt,cdr3_aa
TRBV12-3/TRBV12-4,NA,few,TRBJ1-2,TGTGCCAGCAAGAGAAGGGGCAGGAAGGATGGCTACACCTTC,CASKRRGRKDGYTF
TRBV6-5,TRBD1,many,TRBJ2-5,TGTGCCAGCAGTTTGGCGTCGGGACAGTCCCTCGGGGAGCAGTACTTC,CASSLASGQSLGEQYF
TRBV20-1,TRBD2,NA,TRBJ2-7,TGCAGTGCTAGTCTCAGGAGGGGACTAGCGGGATCTTACGAGCAGTACTTC,CSASLRRGLAGSYEQYF
TRBV28,NA,many,TRBJ1-4,TGTGCCAGCAGTTTCGCCGGGGGTCCTAATGAAAAACTGTTTTTT,CASSFAGGPNEKLFF
TRBV7-6,NA,NA,TRBJ2-5,TGTGCCAGCAGCCCCACCTCCCGGGGGACGGAAGAGACCCAGTACTTC,CASSPTSRGTEETQYF
TRBV6-1,NA,NA,TRBJ2-3,TGTGCCAGCAGGGGGGCTACGGCAGATACGCAGTATTTT,CASRGATADTQYF
TRBV6-6,NA,medium-sized,TRBJ2-3,TGTGCCGGCGGCTGGAGCACAGATACGCAGTATTTT,CAGGWSTDTQYF
TRBV7-8,NA,many,TRBJ1-2,TGTGCCAGCAGCTCAAGACCCAGGGACAACTATGGCTACACCTTC,CASSSRPRDNYGYTF
TRBV12-3/TRBV12-4,NA,NA,TRBJ2-7,TGTGCCAGCAGTTTTTCAGGAGCTCAGCAGTACTTC,CASSFSGAQQYF
TRBV20-1,NA,NA,TRBJ2-7,TGCAGTGCTAGAGTTCACGAGCAGTACTTC,CSARVHEQYF
TRBV20-1,TRBD1,NA,TRBJ1-6,TGCAGTGCTCCCCGGACAGGGGGCAATTCACCCCTCCACTTT,CSAPRTGGNSPLHF
TRBV6-5,TRBD2,NA,TRBJ2-5,TGTGCCAGCAGTCACCTACTAGCGGGAGGGCCGGAGACCCAGTACTTC,CASSHLLAGGPETQYF
TRBV20-1,NA,few,TRBJ2-7,TGCAGTGCTAGTCCAGGGGGAGGCGAGCAGTACTTC,CSASPGGGEQYF
TRBV12-3/TRBV12-4,NA,NA,TRBJ2-3,TGTGCCATCCTAGCGTACCCCACAGATACGCAGTATTTT,CAILAYPTDTQYF
TRBV24-1,NA,NA,TRBJ2-1,TGTGCCACCAGTGACCTCGCAGGACCCGGGCGGAGTGAGCAGTTCTTC,CATSDLAGPGRSEQFF
TRBV4-3,NA,many,TRBJ1-1,TGCGCCAGCAGCCAAGATTTGGAGCAGATGAACACTGAAGCTTTCTTT,CASSQDLEQMNTEAFF
TRBV25-1,NA,few,TRBJ2-4,TGTGCCAGCAGCCCAATAGCCAAAAACATTCAGTACTTC,CASSPIAKNIQYF
TRBV7-7,NA,few,TRBJ2-1,TGTGCTAGCAGCTTAGGGACTTTCGATGAGCAGTTCTTC,CASSLGTFDEQFF
TRBV20-1,NA,NA,TRBJ1-1,TGCAGTGCTAGAGATCGGGGGATCACTGAAGCTTTCTTT,CSARDRGITEAFF
TRBV2,NA,few,TRBJ2-3,TGTGCCAGCAGTTTCGACCCCCGGGATACGCAGTATTTT,CASSFDPRDTQYF
TRBV7-2,NA,few,TRBJ2-1,TGTGCCAGCAGCTCTAGAGAGACAGTCCACAATGAGCAGTTCTTC,CASSSRETVHNEQFF
TRBV29-1,NA,NA,TRBJ2-1,TGCAGCGTTGAAGGGTGGGCAGGGAAGTATAATGAGCAGTTCTTC,CSVEGWAGKYNEQFF
TRBV6-2/TRBV6-3,NA,NA,TRBJ2-7,TGTGCCAGCAGTTACATAGGCAGGGCCTACGAGCAGTACTTC,CASSYIGRAYEQYF
TRBV6-1,NA,NA,TRBJ1-1,TGTGCCAGCAGTTATCCCCCAGGTGAAGCTTTCTTT,CASSYPPGEAFF
TRBV20-1,NA,NA,TRBJ1-6,TGCAGTGCTAGAGGAGCAGGGCTTTCACCCCTCCACTTT,CSARGAGLSPLHF
TRBV18,NA,few,TRBJ1-5,TGTGCCAGCTCACAGGTTAATCAGCCCCAGCATTTT,CASSQVNQPQHF
TRBV11-2,TRBD1,NA,TRBJ2-7,TGTGCCAGCAGCTCCGGGACAGGGTTTCTCTCCTACGAGCAGTACTTC,CASSSGTGFLSYEQYF
TRBV9,NA,few,TRBJ1-2,TGTGCCAGCAGCTTTGGACAGCGAGACACCTATGGCTACACCTTC,CASSFGQRDTYGYTF
TRBV6-1,NA,NA,TRBJ1-2,TGTGCCAGCAGTGAAACTGACTATGGCTACACCTTC,CASSETDYGYTF
TRBV20-1,TRBD1,few,TRBJ2-7,TGCAGTGCTAGCGGACGACAGGGCCCCTACGAGCAGTACTTC,CSASGRQGPYEQYF
TRBV11-2,TRBD2,few,TRBJ2-7,TGTGCCAGCAGCTTAGATCGGCGGGAGGACTACGAGCAGTACTTC,CASSLDRREDYEQYF
TRBV7-6,TRBD2,few,TRBJ2-1,TGTGCCAGCAGCTTAGCCCCAGCGGGGGCGGTCTCCTACAATGAGCAGTTCTTC,CASSLAPAGAVSYNEQFF
TRBV7-3,NA,few,TRBJ1-5,TGTGCCAGCAGCTTAACCGGCAGCCTCAATCAGCCCCAGCATTTT,CASSLTGSLNQPQHF
TRBV7-3,NA,few,TRBJ2-7,TGTGCCAGCAGCTTAGGGCCCAGCGGGTGGAGCGAGCAGTACTTC,CASSLGPSGWSEQYF
TRBV7-6,TRBD2,NA,TRBJ2-3,TGTGCCAGCAGCCCTCTAGCGGGAGTTCCAGATACGCAGTATTTT,CASSPLAGVPDTQYF
TRBV12-3/TRBV12-4,TRBD1,few,TRBJ1-2,TGTGCCAGCAGTTTAGGCCCGACAGGGAACTATGGCTACACCTTC,CASSLGPTGNYGYTF
TRBV25-1,NA,NA,TRBJ1-1,TGTGCCAGCAGCACGACCCCGAACACTGAAGCTTTCTTT,CASSTTPNTEAFF
TRBV29-1,NA,many,TRBJ2-5,TGCAGCGTCACTGGGTTCGTGGCCGGAGTAGGAGAGCAGTACTTC,CSVTGFVAGVGEQYF
TRBV20-1,NA,NA,TRBJ1-2,TGCAATGCTACTGGGGGTTCCTATGGCTACACCTTC,CNATGGSYGYTF
TRBV6-2/TRBV6-3,NA,NA,TRBJ2-3,TGTGCCGGCAGTCAAGTAAACGGAGCATTAGGCACAGATACGCAGTATTTT,CAGSQVNGALGTDTQYF
TRBV5-1,NA,NA,TRBJ1-5,TGCGCCAGCTCGCCCACTGGGTACAAGAATGAGCCCCAGCATTTT,CASSPTGYKNEPQHF
TRBV27,NA,few,TRBJ2-7,TGTGCCAGCAGTTACAGTCCAGGTTACTACGAGCAGTACTTC,CASSYSPGYYEQYF
TRBV7-2,TRBD2,NA,TRBJ2-1,TGTGCCAGCAGCCCCAGTGGGGGGACTAGCGGGGCCAATGAGCAGTTCTTC,CASSPSGGTSGANEQFF
TRBV20-1,TRBD1,NA,TRBJ2-3,TGCAGTGCTACAGAGGACAGGGTCAGCACAGATACGCAGTATTTT,CSATEDRVSTDTQYF
TRBV29-1,NA,NA,TRBJ1-3,TGCAGCGTGACAGCGCACTCTGGAAACACCATATATTTT,CSVTAHSGNTIYF
TRBV20-1,NA,NA,TRBJ2-7,TGCAGTGCTCGATCAAAACGACAGGCCCCTTACTACGAGCAGTACTTC,CSARSKRQAPYYEQYF
TRBV7-8,TRBD1,NA,TRBJ1-1,TGTGCCAGCAGCTTAGGGCAGGGGGCCGGTGGGGTTGAAGCTTTCTTT,CASSLGQGAGGVEAFF
TRBV7-8,NA,NA,TRBJ2-1,TGTGCCAGCATCACTGAAGGGGGGGGATACAATGAGCAGTTCTTC,CASITEGGGYNEQFF
TRBV11-1,TRBD1,NA,TRBJ2-1,TGTGCCAGCAGCTCATACAGGGGAGTGGGAAATGAGCAGTTCTTC,CASSSYRGVGNEQFF
TRBV7-2,NA,few,TRBJ2-3,TGTGCCAGCAGCCCCAGGGGGGGCCTCACAGATACGCAGTATTTT,CASSPRGGLTDTQYF
TRBV6-1,NA,NA,TRBJ2-1,TGTGCCAGCAGTGAATTCGAATCTTCTAGCTCCTACAATGAGCAGTTCTTC,CASSEFESSSSYNEQFF
TRBV9,NA,few,TRBJ2-1,TGTGCCAGCAGCGTAGCGGGGGGCCCCTACAATGAGCAGTTCTTC,CASSVAGGPYNEQFF
TRBV20-1,NA,few,TRBJ2-7,TGCAGTGCTAGGAGGGGCAGTTCCTACGAGCAGTACTTC,CSARRGSSYEQYF
TRBV5-5,NA,NA,TRBJ2-5,TGTGCCAGCAGCTTGGAAGACAGGCCCATGTACCAAGAGACCCAGTACTTC,CASSLEDRPMYQETQYF
TRBV20-1,TRBD2,few,TRBJ2-7,TGCAGTGCTAGCCGAACGGGACTAGCGGGAGTAGCGTCCTACGAGCAGTACTTC,CSASRTGLAGVASYEQYF
TRBV7-8,TRBD1,NA,TRBJ1-2,TGTGCCAGCAGCCAACAGACAGGGGAGAGATATGGCTACACCTTC,CASSQQTGERYGYTF
TRBV29-1,NA,NA,TRBJ2-5,TGCAGCCTCAGGGGCCATGAGACCCAGTACTTC,CSLRGHETQYF
TRBV15,TRBD2,NA,TRBJ2-1,TGTGCCACCAGCAGGGGACTAGCGGAATACAATGAGCAGTTCTTC,CATSRGLAEYNEQFF
TRBV29-1,TRBD1,NA,TRBJ2-7,TGCAGCGTTGGCGAGACAGGGTACGGCGAGCAGTACTTC,CSVGETGYGEQYF